This T cell receptor (beta chain) was obtained from a study of blood T cell repertoires in COVID-19. In the authors' methods: Cell counts per sample came from amplifying reference gene primers. The assay was immunoSEQ multiplex PCR, and TCRdb's table has in-frame clones only and misses some. The V and J calls and clone size come from that table; D and trimming were worked out from the DNA. This repertoire shows about 140,000 clones, 82% found once; its top ten account for approximately 4.1%. CDR3 length: 15 amino acids. Per germline, CDR1 MGHRA and CDR2 YSYEKL. Trimming took 4 bases from V and 5 from J, leaving 15 bases between them.

This chain connects TRBV4-1 to TRBJ2-1; no clear D. The material sequenced was peripheral blood. The sequence was collected from a woman of 80 years or more with acute or convalescent COVID-19. Here the CDR3 reads CASSRGGWVNNEQFF. CDR3 coding DNA: TGCGCCAGCAGCCGAGGTGGTTGGGTGAACAATGAGCAGTTCTTC.